Each of the 30 T cell receptor beta chains below was sequenced from the same sample in a study of CD8+CD57+ T cells in acquired aplastic anemia. Individuals selected for sequencing had exhibited CD8+CD57+ cell expansion on flow cytometry. Profiling that covered TCR beta VDJ and CDR3 relied on genomic DNA as its template. A single record per CDR3 protein comes from TCRdb applying MiXCR to the reads. The profile shows about 160,000 distinct CDR3 sequences, around 48% of them singletons. What was sequenced was sorted CD4+, CD8+, or CD8+CD57+ T cells (not recorded which) from PBMCs. These receptors were collected from a human donor with aplastic anemia.

To note about this clonotype: One end of the junction fails to match germline, which may point to a read error. The gene calls are TRBV10-3 and TRBJ2-7, with D possibly TRBD2 on 5 matching bases. Germline values: CDR1 ENHRY, CDR2 SYGVKD. The CDR3 extends over 13 amino acids. The CDR3 spells CASSGRGYNEQYF. Here the CDR3 DNA reads TGTGCCAGCAGTGGACGAGGGTACAATGAGCAGTACTTC.

V is TRBV5-4 and J is TRBJ2-2; TRBD2 might be the D (7 bases). The ends were cut back, 0 bases at V and 3 bases at J, with 9 bases in the middle. The CDR3 extends over 15 amino acids. The V gene's germline CDR1 is SGHNT and CDR2 YYREEE (reference sequence). The CDR3 DNA reads as TGTGCCAGCAGCTTGGAGGGGGGGTACACCGGGGAGCTGTTTTTT. It specifies CASSLEGGYTGELFF. The complete variable domain, with remaining parts taken from reference TRBV5-4 and TRBJ2-2, reads ETGVTQSPTHLIKTRGQQVTLRCSSQSGHNTVSWYQQALGQGPQFIFQYYREEENGRGNFPPRFSGLQFPNYSSELNVNALELDDSALYLCASSLEGGYTGELFFGEGSRLTVL.

There are many counts of this clonotype. V usage is TRBV12-3 or TRBV12-4 and J usage is TRBJ2-2; no reliable D call. Trimming stripped 6 bases from V and 2 bases from J, with 7 bases between. The CDR3 spans 13 residues. The DNA for the CDR3 is TGTGCCAGCAGACCGACCAACACCGGGGAGCTGTTTTTT. Its protein is CASRPTNTGELFF.

The chain employs TRBV10-3 and TRBJ1-5, with TRBD1 as a possible D gene (5 bases). The CDR3 spans 17 residues. Per germline, CDR1 ENHRY and CDR2 SYGVKD. Trimming cost V 0 bases and J 0 bases, with 12 bases left between them. The CDR3, as DNA: TGTGCCATCAGTGAGTCCGGAGGGGACCCTAGCAATCAGCCCCAGCATTTT. Translation gives CAISESGGDPSNQPQHF.

This clonotype was found a few times. J is TRBJ1-1 and V is TRBV10-1; D possibly corresponds to TRBD1 (5 bases). There are 17 residues in the CDR3. Looked up from germline, CDR1 is WNHNN and CDR2 is SYGVQD (reference sequence). Trimming cost V 2 bases and J 0 bases, with 16 bases left between them. CDR3 sequence (DNA): TGCGCCAGCAGTGAGGGACAAGCCATAACGATGAACACTGAAGCTTTCTTT. Protein product: CASSEGQAITMNTEAFF.

This clonotype was observed once. CDR3 residues: CASSADRSYEQYF. In DNA, the CDR3 is TGTGCCAGTAGTGCCGACAGGTCCTACGAGCAGTACTTC. V is TRBV19 and J is TRBJ2-7, with D perhaps matching TRBD1 (6 bases). The V gene lost 5 bases and the J gene lost 1 base, with 9 bases spanning the gap. The germline CDR1 and CDR2 sequences are LNHDA and SQIVND (reference sequence). The CDR3 loop spans 13 amino acids.

V gene TRBV24-1 combines with J gene TRBJ1-2; no clear D. V dropped 8 bases and J dropped 3 bases, with 15 bases sitting between them. This CDR3 contains 14 residues. CDR1 is KGHDR and CDR2 is SFDVKD in the germline V gene. CDR3 DNA sequence: TGTGCCACCACGCGGAGGAGCGTATACTATGGCTACACCTTC. Translation gives CATTRRSVYYGYTF.

The chain is built from TRBV20-1 and TRBJ1-1; possibly TRBD1 for D (5 bases). The ends were cut back, 1 base at V and 9 bases at J, with 12 bases in the middle. From germline, CDR1 is DFQATT and CDR2 SNEGSKA (reference sequence). This CDR3 is 12 amino acids long. DNA for the CDR3: TGCAGTGCTAGAGTGTGGGGCATGCAAGCTTTCTTT. Translated: CSARVWGMQAFF.

This chain links TRBV29-1 with TRBJ2-5, with 10 bases matching TRBD1. This CDR3 region has 13 residues. Germline V lookup: CDR1 SQVTM, CDR2 ANQGSEA. Trimming removed 7 bases from V and 5 bases from J; junction bases left unmatched: 7. The CDR3, as DNA: TGCAGCGCCCTGACAGGGGGCGCGGAGACCCAGTACTTC. Amino acid sequence: CSALTGGAETQYF. Using reference TRBV29-1 and TRBJ2-5 for the parts outside the CDR3, the full variable domain is SAVISQKPSRDICQRGTSLTIQCQVDSQVTMMFWYRQQPGQSLTLIATANQGSEATYESGFVIDKFPISRPNLTFSTLTVSNMSPEDSSIYLCSALTGGAETQYFGPGTRLLVL.

This clonotype was recorded at least ten times. This chain joins TRBV9 and TRBJ2-5; D remains unclear. Germline V gene data show CDR1 as SGDLS and CDR2 as YYNGEE. Trimming removed 0 bases at V and 5 bases at J, with 11 bases between. CDR3 length: 14 amino acids. The CDR3 spells CASSVGARWETQYF. CDR3 nucleotide sequence: TGTGCCAGCAGCGTAGGTGCTAGATGGGAGACCCAGTACTTC.

This clonotype was observed many times. CDR3 amino acids: CASSNRENEQFF. The DNA of the CDR3 is TGTGCCAGCAGTAACCGGGAGAATGAGCAGTTCTTC. The chain couples TRBV6-5 to TRBJ2-1, with D tentatively TRBD2 (6 bases). The V end lost 5 bases, the J end lost 7 bases, and 9 bases lay between the germline ends. The CDR3 runs 12 residues. The germline CDR1 and CDR2 sequences are MNHEY and SVGAGI.

This clonotype showed up just a few times. The V and J genes are TRBV6-1 and TRBJ2-2, with TRBD1 as a possible D gene (6 bases). Trimming removed 5 bases at V and 6 bases at J, with 22 bases between. Germline assignment: CDR1 MNHNS and CDR2 SASEGT. The CDR3 is 17 amino acids. The CDR3 sequence is CASSRRSAIGGSGELFF. CDR3 DNA sequence: TGTGCCAGCAGTCGACGCTCCGCGATAGGGGGTTCCGGGGAGCTGTTTTTT.

The V call is TRBV29-1, the J call TRBJ1-1, with D possibly matching TRBD1 (5 bases). The CDR3 runs to 14 residues. Germline V lookup: CDR1 SQVTM, CDR2 ANQGSEA. The germline V and J ends were trimmed by 2 bases and 4 bases, with 14 bases remaining between them. The CDR3: CSVERGGRVTEAFF. CDR3 coding DNA: TGCAGCGTTGAACGGGGGGGTCGGGTCACTGAAGCTTTCTTT.

The rearrangement joins TRBV19 to TRBJ2-3; 10 bases are shared with TRBD1. The CDR3 has 14 amino acids. Per the germline V gene, CDR1 is LNHDA and CDR2 is SQIVND (reference sequence). The trim removed 4 bases at V and 4 bases at J, leaving 2 bases unmatched. The CDR3 DNA follows: TGTGCCAGTAGTAAAGGACAGGGGGCAGATACGCAGTATTTT. Translated, it gives CASSKGQGADTQYF.

This clonotype has at least ten counts. The chain couples TRBV20-1 to TRBJ2-3; D is uncertain. Trimming removed 4 bases at V and 2 bases at J, with 10 bases between. CDR1 and CDR2 from the germline V gene are DFQATT and SNEGSKA (reference sequence). This CDR3 comprises 13 residues. CDR3 loop: CSAKLGSTDTQYF. The CDR3 bases are TGCAGTGCTAAGTTGGGATCCACAGATACGCAGTATTTT.

This clonotype was seen many times. The CDR3 loop is CASSYRARDEQYF. The DNA for the CDR3 is TGTGCCAGCAGTTACAGGGCTCGCGACGAGCAGTACTTC. The chain recombines TRBV27 with TRBJ2-7, with D possibly matching TRBD1 (6 bases). The V end lost 4 bases, the J end lost 5 bases, and 12 bases lay between the germline ends. CDR1 MNHEY and CDR2 SMNVEV come from the germline V gene (reference sequence). The length of the CDR3 is 13 residues.

This chain links TRBV19 with TRBJ1-2, with a possible D match to TRBD1 (6 bases). CDR3 size: 13 residues. V lost 3 bases, J lost 5 bases, and 10 bases lay in between. Germline V gene lookup returns CDR1 LNHDA and CDR2 SQIVND (reference sequence). CDR3: CASSIDRLYGYTF. The CDR3 coding sequence is TGTGCCAGTAGTATCGACAGGTTATATGGCTACACCTTC.

The rearrangement joins TRBV5-8 to TRBJ1-6; D may be TRBD1 (5 bases). Trimming stripped 0 bases from V and 13 bases from J, with 11 bases between. Germline V CDR1 and CDR2: SGHTS, YDEGEE. This CDR3 contains 13 residues. The CDR3 sequence is CASSLDPGIPLHF. Written as DNA, the CDR3 is TGTGCCAGCAGCTTGGACCCAGGGATCCCCCTCCACTTT.

The genes are TRBV7-6 and TRBJ2-7; D gene unclear. V dropped 5 bases and J dropped 2 bases, with 19 bases sitting between them. The CDR3 extends over 16 amino acids. Germline loops: CDR1 SGHVS, CDR2 FNYEAQ. CDR3 in amino acids: CASSPQHGIVAYEQYF. The CDR3 DNA is TGTGCCAGCAGCCCACAACACGGAATTGTGGCCTACGAGCAGTACTTC.

The chain employs TRBV30 and TRBJ1-6, with TRBD1 as a possible D gene (5 bases). This CDR3 region has 15 residues. The germline V gene has CDR1 GTSNPN and CDR2 SVGIG (reference sequence). V gave up 2 bases and J gave up 7 bases, with 15 bases separating them. CDR3: CAWSPPGRGNSPLHF. Written as DNA, the CDR3 is TGTGCCTGGAGTCCTCCGGGACGGGGGAATTCACCCCTCCACTTT.

CDR3 amino acids: CASSLMDNSPLHF. CDR3 coding DNA: TGTGCCAGCAGCTTGATGGACAATTCACCCCTCCACTTT. This rearrangement joins TRBV5-4 to TRBJ1-6; D uncertain. V gave up 1 base and J gave up 7 bases, with 6 bases separating them. Germline V gene sequence: CDR1 SGHNT, CDR2 YYREEE (reference sequence). The CDR3 runs 13 residues.

There are many counts of this clonotype. This chain connects TRBV24-1 to TRBJ2-7; TRBD2 matches at 10 bases. The germline CDR1 and CDR2 sequences are KGHDR and SFDVKD. V was clipped by 3 bases and J by 2 bases; unmatched bases: 6. This CDR3 spans 16 amino acids. The CDR3 DNA reads TGTGCCACCAGTGATCCGAGGACTAGCGGCACCTACGAGCAGTACTTC. Translated: CATSDPRTSGTYEQYF.

There are many counts of this clonotype. The V and J genes are TRBV13 and TRBJ2-1; TRBD2 agrees at 9 bases. The CDR3 has 12 residues. V was clipped by 2 bases and J by 13 bases; unmatched bases: 3. Germline V lookup: CDR1 PRHDT, CDR2 FYEKMQ (reference sequence). The CDR3 reads CASSLLAGSQFF. In nucleotides, the CDR3 is TGTGCCAGCAGCTTACTAGCGGGGTCCCAGTTCTTC. Using reference TRBV13 and TRBJ2-1 for the parts outside the CDR3, the full variable domain is AAGVIQSPRHLIKEKRETATLKCYPIPRHDTVYWYQQGPGQDPQFLISFYEKMQSDKGSIPDRFSAQQFSDYHSELNMSSLELGDSALYFCASSLLAGSQFFGPGTRLTVL.

A few counts support this clonotype. A much bigger clone sits one base away, suggesting this may be a read error. The chain's CDR3 is CASTQVHKQFF. The CDR3 nucleotides read TGTGCCAGCACTCAGGTACATAAGCAGTTCTTC. V usage is TRBV12-3 or TRBV12-4 and J usage is TRBJ2-1; D unclear. This CDR3 region has 11 residues. V lost 7 bases to trimming and J lost 11 bases, with 12 bases between them.

The V gene is TRBV4-1, the J gene TRBJ2-3, with D perhaps given as TRBD1 or TRBD2 (5 bases each). Germline V gene data show CDR1 as MGHRA and CDR2 as YSYEKL. The CDR3 is 13 amino acids. The ends were cut back, 7 bases at V and 6 bases at J, with 14 bases in the middle. The CDR3 loop is CASTPGPTDTQYF. The CDR3 region has the DNA TGCGCCAGCACCCCGGGGCCCACCGATACGCAGTATTTT.

This clonotype was counted a single time. The V gene is TRBV29-1, the J gene TRBJ2-7; 11 bases align to TRBD1. V shed 5 bases, J shed 7 bases, and the junction held 10 bases outside the gene matches. The V gene's germline CDR1 is SQVTM and CDR2 ANQGSEA. This CDR3 is built from 14 residues. CDR3 coding DNA: TGCAGCGTTTCGGGACAGGGGGGCTCGGGAGAGCAGTACTTC. As protein: CSVSGQGGSGEQYF.

V usage is TRBV27 and J usage is TRBJ1-1, with 7 bases lining up with TRBD1. The CDR3 spans 15 residues. The germline gives CDR1 MNHEY, CDR2 SMNVEV (reference sequence). Trimming cost V 4 bases and J 2 bases; bases outside gene matches: 7. The CDR3 spells CASSSRDRVNTEAFF. CDR3 DNA sequence: TGTGCCAGCAGTTCCCGGGACAGAGTAAACACTGAAGCTTTCTTT.

V is TRBV7-2 and J is TRBJ1-4; 10 bases match TRBD1. Trimming took 3 bases from V and 7 from J; bases not matched to a gene: 5. Germline assignment: CDR1 SGHTA and CDR2 FQGNSA. The CDR3 covers 15 residues. CDR3 region: CASSFRQGAVEKLFF. CDR3 bases: TGTGCCAGCAGCTTCAGACAGGGGGCGGTTGAAAAACTGTTTTTT. The full variable domain, its missing parts supplied by reference TRBV7-2 and TRBJ1-4, is GAGVSQSPSNKVTEKGKDVELRCDPISGHTALYWYRQSLGQGLEFLIYFQGNSAPDKSGLPSDRFSAERTGGSVSTLTIQRTQQEDSAVYLCASSFRQGAVEKLFFGSGTQLSVL.

The V and J genes are TRBV15 and TRBJ2-7, with D possibly matching TRBD1 (6 bases). Trimming removed 4 bases at V and 0 bases at J, with 16 bases between. Germline assignment: CDR1 LNHNV and CDR2 YYDKDF (reference sequence). The CDR3 contains 16 residues. In DNA form, the CDR3 reads TGTGCCACCAGCACTGACGCAGGGGCGCCCTCCTACGAGCAGTACTTC. Protein: CATSTDAGAPSYEQYF.

This clonotype was recorded once. A read error is possible here, since a much larger clone lies one base away. The chain joins TRBV7-3 to TRBJ1-3, with a weak D call TRBD1 (5 bases). This CDR3 is 16 amino acids long. Germline assignment: CDR1 SGHTA and CDR2 FQGTGA. The CDR3 DNA is TGTGCCGGCAGCTTTCTCTCAGGGTCCGTTGGAAACACCATATATTTT. Amino acids: CAGSFLSGSVGNTIYF.